This T cell receptor (beta chain) was sequenced during a study of T cell responses to AZD1222 COVID-19 vaccine. Using immunoSEQ multiplex PCR, the repertoire was profiled, and TCRdb retains in-frame clones only, with some absent. The sample lists roughly 55,000 clones, roughly nine tenths occurring once. Broader study findings: Mapped onto spike, vaccine-associated CD4 TCRs spanned it and were dominant at 160-218 and 743-854. Spike-specific TCR repertoires showed rising breadth and depth after two AZD1222 doses.

Details on this clone: Its specificity is not known.

This CDR3 spans 10 amino acids. The germline V gene has CDR1 SQVTM and CDR2 ANQGSEA. Trimming took 2 bases from V and 8 from J, leaving 4 bases between them. This sequence originates from an adult in good health. Sequencing used peripheral blood, obtained on day 0 of AZD1222 vaccination. This rearrangement joins TRBV29-1 to TRBJ2-1; D remains unclear. CDR3 DNA sequence: TGCAGCGTTGAACACTATGAGCAGTTCTTC. It codes for CSVEHYEQFF.